The clone carrying this TCR beta chain was counted a few times. Its antigen is still unknown. The PCR employed 60 Vbeta primers together with 13 Jbeta primers. Profiled with immunoSEQ multiplex PCR; TCRdb holds only in-frame clones, not every one. In the table there are 150,000 to 200,000 clones, 55% to 80% of which are singletons. The CDR3 runs 15 residues. V dropped 0 bases and J dropped 4; count of bases not matched to a gene: 1. The germline gives CDR1 LNHNV, CDR2 YYDKDF (reference sequence). The data were obtained in a study of cytomegalovirus exposure and HLA in healthy donors. Findings and caveats of the study: V- and J-gene trimming of TCR beta was linked (in a later analysis) to a missense DCLRE1C variant. Some highly shared sequence variants likely arose as a pipeline artifact. Common viral pathogens seemed to be connected with several of the most significant clusters, according to a later analysis. In vitro work confirmed that a few CMV-associated chains recognize CMV antigens.

The chain has TRBV15 and TRBJ2-1; 9 nucleotides align to TRBD2. The sequence derives from a woman aged 18-30 years in good health and CMV-seropositive. The sequenced sample consisted of PBMCs. The CDR3 here is CATSREAGGYNEQFF. The CDR3 DNA sequence: TGTGCCACCAGCAGAGAAGCGGGGGGATACAATGAGCAGTTCTTC.